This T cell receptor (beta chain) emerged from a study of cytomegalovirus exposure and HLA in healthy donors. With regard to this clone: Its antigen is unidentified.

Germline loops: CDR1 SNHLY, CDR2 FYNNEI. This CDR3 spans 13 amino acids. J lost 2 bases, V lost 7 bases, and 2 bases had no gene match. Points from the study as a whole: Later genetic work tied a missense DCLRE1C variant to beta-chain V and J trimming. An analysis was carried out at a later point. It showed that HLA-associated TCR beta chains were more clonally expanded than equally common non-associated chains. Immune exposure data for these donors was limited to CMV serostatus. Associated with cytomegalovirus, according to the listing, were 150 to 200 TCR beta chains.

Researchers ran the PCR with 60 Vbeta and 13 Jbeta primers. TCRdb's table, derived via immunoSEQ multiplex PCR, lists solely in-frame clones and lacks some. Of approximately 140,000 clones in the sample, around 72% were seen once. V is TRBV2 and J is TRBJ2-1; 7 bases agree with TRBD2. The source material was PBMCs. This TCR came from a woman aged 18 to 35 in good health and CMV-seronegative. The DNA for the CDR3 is TGTGCCAGCACCGGGACTACCTACAATGAGCAGTTCTTC. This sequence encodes CASTGTTYNEQFF.